These 30 T cell receptor beta chains share one sample of origin, sequenced in a study of blood T cell repertoires in COVID-19. Clones were read by immunoSEQ multiplex PCR, and TCRdb kept only the in-frame ones, dropping some. The sample yields about 170,000 clones, 85% to 90% seen once. The sequenced sample was peripheral blood. These receptors all stem from a woman aged 55-75 years with COVID-19, enrolled during active disease.

J is TRBJ2-7 and V is TRBV6-2 or TRBV6-3; 9 bases are a match to TRBD1. The CDR3 consists of 14 residues. Per the germline V gene, CDR1 is MNHEY and CDR2 is SVGEGT. With 2 bases clipped from V and 5 bases from J, the junction kept 4 bases outside the gene matches. This chain's CDR3 is CASSYGQGPHEQYF. The CDR3 DNA reads as TGTGCCAGCAGTTACGGACAGGGGCCCCACGAGCAGTACTTC.

The chain has TRBV19 and TRBJ1-5; 9 positions match TRBD1. The CDR3 sequence is 15 residues long. Germline trimming cut 3 bases from V and 4 bases from J; bases unmatched to any gene: 4. Germline CDR1 is LNHDA and CDR2 is SQIVND (reference sequence). This CDR3 reads CASSIRTGENQPQHF. The CDR3 DNA reads as TGTGCCAGTAGTATCCGGACAGGGGAGAATCAGCCCCAGCATTTT.

This clone was observed a handful of times. The chain employs TRBV29-1 and TRBJ1-2, with 7 bases matching TRBD1. CDR1 is SQVTM, CDR2 ANQGSEA, per germline. The V gene end was trimmed by 2 bases and the J gene end by 4 bases; junction bases not matched to a gene: 4. This CDR3 has 13 amino acids. The CDR3 nucleotides are TGCAGCGTTGAAAGGGGGCTGGCCTATGGCTACACCTTC. It translates to CSVERGLAYGYTF.

The chain links TRBV11-3 to TRBJ2-7; a possible D gene is TRBD2 (5 bases). Trimming shortened V by 5 bases and J by 7 bases, and 21 bases separated the two germline ends. The CDR3 sequence is 15 residues long. Germline V gives CDR1 SGHNT, CDR2 YENEEA. For the CDR3, the DNA is TGTGCCAGCAGCCCGATGTCGGACGCTCGGGGAGAGCAGTACTTC. It encodes CASSPMSDARGEQYF.

This clone was seen a single time. The chain employs TRBV5-1 and TRBJ1-1; D unclear. Trimming left V 0 bases short and J 3 bases short, with 9 bases between. CDR3 length: 14 residues. Germline CDR1 and CDR2: SGHRS and YFSETQ. The CDR3 sequence is CASSLGGLDTEAFF. The CDR3 DNA follows: TGCGCCAGCAGCTTGGGAGGGTTGGACACTGAAGCTTTCTTT.

The chain employs TRBV24-1 and TRBJ1-3, with D unclear. V was pared by 3 bases and J by 5 bases, with 7 bases between. Germline CDR1 KGHDR, CDR2 SFDVKD. This CDR3 is 13 amino acids long. CDR3 residues: CATSDEARNTIYF. In nucleotides, the CDR3 is TGTGCCACCAGTGATGAGGCCCGAAACACCATATATTTT.

CDR3 sequence: CASSSGLDEKLFF. The CDR3 DNA reads as TGTGCCAGTAGTTCAGGGTTGGATGAAAAACTGTTTTTT. This chain uses TRBV19 with TRBJ1-4; D may be TRBD1 (5 bases). CDR3 length equals 13 residues. Germline assignment: CDR1 LNHDA and CDR2 SQIVND (reference sequence). The V and J ends lost 5 bases and 6 bases respectively, with 10 bases between them.

The chain couples TRBV7-2 to TRBJ1-1, with 7 bases lining up with TRBD1. Per germline, CDR1 SGHTA and CDR2 FQGNSA. This CDR3 has 16 residues. V shed 1 base and J 4 bases; nucleotides not matched to a gene: 9. The CDR3 sequence: CASSLGGQPRVTEAFF. For the CDR3, the DNA is TGTGCCAGCAGCTTAGGGGGACAGCCTAGAGTCACTGAAGCTTTCTTT.

The count of this clone is one. The J gene is TRBJ2-7, the V gene TRBV7-2; 7 bases align to TRBD1. The CDR3 loop spans 15 amino acids. CDR1 is SGHTA and CDR2 is FQGNSA in the germline V gene. V shed 5 bases and J 0 bases; nucleotides not matched to a gene: 7. The CDR3 region is CASSKWTGNSYEQYF. CDR3 coding DNA: TGTGCCAGCAGCAAATGGACAGGCAACTCCTACGAGCAGTACTTC.

The chain has TRBV6-5 and TRBJ1-1, with 7 bases that match TRBD1. Germline CDR1 and CDR2: MNHEY and SVGAGI. CDR3 size: 14 residues. V dropped 6 bases and J dropped 5; count of bases not matched to a gene: 9. CDR3 sequence: CASSRRQGGTEAFF. The CDR3 DNA reads TGTGCCAGCAGCCGCCGACAGGGCGGGACTGAAGCTTTCTTT.

This clone was found a few times. The chain combines TRBV6-5 with TRBJ1-2; 9 positions agree with TRBD1. Germline assignment: CDR1 MNHEY and CDR2 SVGAGI. The V segment lost 7 bases and the J segment 8 bases; nucleotides outside the gene matches: 8. The length of the CDR3 is 13 residues. CDR3 in DNA: TGTGCCAGCACCTTACAGGGGGCACAGGGCTACACCTTC. Protein product: CASTLQGAQGYTF.

The chain recombines TRBV10-3 with TRBJ2-3; 10 bases are shared with TRBD2. Germline V lookup: CDR1 ENHRY, CDR2 SYGVKD. Trimming cost V 4 bases and J 8 bases; bases outside gene matches: 12. The CDR3 has 16 amino acids. CDR3 protein: CAISGDGLAGVGTQYF. The CDR3 bases are TGTGCCATCAGTGGGGATGGGCTAGCGGGAGTGGGTACGCAGTATTTT.

The chain joins TRBV18 to TRBJ2-7; no clear D gene. The V and J ends lost 5 bases and 2 bases respectively, with 4 bases between them. This CDR3 is 11 amino acids long. Germline CDR1 reads KGHSH; CDR2 reads LQKENI. CDR3 sequence (DNA): TGTGCCAGCTCAACAGCCTACGAGCAGTACTTC. This gives the protein CASSTAYEQYF.

This sequence joins TRBV10-3 and TRBJ2-7; 8 nucleotides line up with TRBD1. Germline values: CDR1 ENHRY, CDR2 SYGVKD. The CDR3 is made up of 16 amino acids. The ends lost 2 bases at V and 5 bases at J; junction bases unmatched: 11. In DNA form, the CDR3 reads TGTGCCATCAGTGAGCCCGGACAGGGTTTAAACAACGAGCAGTACTTC. Encoded protein: CAISEPGQGLNNEQYF.

The V and J genes are TRBV19 and TRBJ2-1, with 10 bases aligning to TRBD1. V lost 11 bases to trimming and J lost 9 bases; unmatched junction nucleotides: 7. Germline V gene lookup returns CDR1 LNHDA and CDR2 SQIVND (reference sequence). This CDR3 contains 12 residues. The CDR3 reads CAGRDRGGEQFF. In nucleotides, the CDR3 is TGTGCCGGGAGGGACAGGGGTGGTGAGCAGTTCTTC.

The CDR3 DNA is TGCGCCAGCAGCTTAATAAGTGGGGGCGAATACACAGATACGCAGTATTTT. Translated: CASSLISGGEYTDTQYF. The rearrangement uses TRBV5-1 and TRBJ2-3, with D perhaps matching TRBD1 (6 bases). Germline V gene sequence: CDR1 SGHRS, CDR2 YFSETQ. This CDR3 region has 17 residues. Trimming took off 2 bases at V and 2 bases at J, with 18 bases between the two ends. Together with reference TRBV5-1 and TRBJ2-3, the CDR3 gives the full variable domain: KAGVTQTPRYLIKTRGQQVTLSCSPISGHRSVSWYQQTPGQGLQFLFEYFSETQRNKGNFPGRFSGRQFSNSRSEMNVSTLELGDSALYLCASSLISGGEYTDTQYFGPGTRLTVL.

This clone was seen just once. This chain joins TRBV7-2 and TRBJ2-7; 10 positions agree with TRBD1. The CDR3 extends over 16 amino acids. Per germline, CDR1 SGHTA and CDR2 FQGNSA. The V gene end was trimmed by 3 bases and the J gene end by 0 bases; junction bases not matched to a gene: 5. CDR3 in amino acids: CASSFAGTGVSYEQYF. DNA of the CDR3: TGTGCCAGCAGCTTTGCCGGGACAGGGGTCTCCTACGAGCAGTACTTC.

CDR3 region: CSVEEKSSYEQYF. CDR3 DNA: TGCAGCGTTGAAGAGAAGAGCTCCTACGAGCAGTACTTC. V is TRBV29-1 and J is TRBJ2-7; the D is unclear. The CDR3 has 13 residues. The V gene lost 0 bases and the J gene lost 0 bases, with 6 bases spanning the gap. Per germline, CDR1 SQVTM and CDR2 ANQGSEA.

This chain connects TRBV28 to TRBJ2-5, with D perhaps matching TRBD2 (5 bases). There are 14 residues in the CDR3. V lost 1 base and J lost 5, with 11 bases in between. CDR1 and CDR2 from the germline V gene are MDHEN and SYDVKM. CDR3 sequence reads: CASSLYYGVETQYF. CDR3 DNA sequence: TGTGCCAGCAGTTTATACTACGGGGTGGAGACCCAGTACTTC.

Details on this clone: This sample includes further DNA sequences coding for the same CDR3. V gene TRBV24-1 combines with J gene TRBJ2-3; 11 nucleotides align to TRBD2. J was trimmed by 0 bases and V by 3 bases; bases with no gene match: 4. The CDR3 has 17 amino acids. Germline assignment: CDR1 KGHDR and CDR2 SFDVKD. The CDR3 DNA sequence: TGTGCCACCAGTGATCCCGGGACTAGCGGTAGCACAGATACGCAGTATTTT. Amino acid sequence: CATSDPGTSGSTDTQYF.

The J gene is TRBJ2-7, the V gene TRBV28, with 9 bases matching TRBD2. V lost 6 bases, J lost 2 bases, and 11 bases stayed unmatched. Germline V gene data show CDR1 as MDHEN and CDR2 as SYDVKM. CDR3 length: 16 amino acids. The CDR3 DNA sequence: TGTGCCAGCAGCCCTACTAGCGGGCGACCTCCCTACGAGCAGTACTTC. Translation gives CASSPTSGRPPYEQYF.

V gene TRBV7-2 combines with J gene TRBJ1-4; 7 nucleotides agree with TRBD1. V was pared by 2 bases and J by 8 bases, with 8 bases of the junction left unmatched. Per the germline V gene, CDR1 is SGHTA and CDR2 is FQGNSA. The CDR3 spans 15 residues. CDR3 nucleotides: TGTGCCAGCAGCTTAAGGTCGACAGGGCGGGAAAAACTGTTTTTT. Translation: CASSLRSTGREKLFF.

J is TRBJ1-3 and V is TRBV9, with D unclear. Germline-derived CDR1 and CDR2 are SGDLS and YYNGEE. Trimming removed 4 bases at V and 8 bases at J, with 22 bases between. The CDR3 is 16 amino acids. The CDR3 DNA reads as TGTGCCAGCAGCCGAACTGCGCCGGGAACTGGGGACACCATATATTTT. Its translation: CASSRTAPGTGDTIYF.

The CDR3 reads CASSLPRGPEQYF. The DNA for the CDR3 is TGTGCCAGCAGCTTACCCAGGGGGCCCGAGCAGTACTTC. This chain uses TRBV7-2 with TRBJ2-7; 8 nucleotides line up with TRBD1. Trimming took 2 bases from V and 6 from J; bases not matched to a gene: 3. Germline assignment: CDR1 SGHTA and CDR2 FQGNSA. CDR3 length: 13 amino acids.

The chain links TRBV5-1 to TRBJ1-2; 8 bases are shared with TRBD1. J lost 0 bases, V lost 3 bases, and 13 bases had no gene match. The CDR3 is 18 amino acids. Looked up from germline, CDR1 is SGHRS and CDR2 is YFSETQ. CDR3 in DNA: TGCGCCAGCAGCTACGCATCCCCTGGCAGGGGGCCTAACTATGGCTACACCTTC. Translating gives CASSYASPGRGPNYGYTF.

This clone was observed a few times. This chain links TRBV4-1 with TRBJ2-7, with 8 bases fitting TRBD2. After removal of 3 bases from V and 5 bases from J, the junction contained 15 bases not matched to a gene. This CDR3 has 17 amino acids. Looked up from germline, CDR1 is MGHRA and CDR2 is YSYEKL. The CDR3 protein is CASSQEASSGRLNEQYF. The CDR3 DNA is TGCGCCAGCAGCCAGGAAGCTAGCAGCGGGAGATTGAACGAGCAGTACTTC.

The CDR3: CASSLRQGDNSPLHF. The DNA for the CDR3 is TGTGCCAGCAGCTTGCGACAGGGTGATAATTCACCCCTCCACTTT. The gene calls are TRBV4-2 and TRBJ1-6; 7 nucleotides match TRBD1. V lost 5 bases, J lost 5 bases, and 6 bases stayed unmatched. The CDR3 sequence is 15 residues long. Germline V gene data show CDR1 as LGHNA and CDR2 as YNFKEQ.

The chain employs TRBV19 and TRBJ1-1; D ambiguous. Germline-derived CDR1 and CDR2 are LNHDA and SQIVND (reference sequence). The CDR3 runs 14 residues. Trimming shortened V by 6 bases and J by 0 bases, and 11 bases separated the two germline ends. CDR3 nucleotide sequence: TGTGCCAGTAGGTTCAAAAAATTGAACACTGAAGCTTTCTTT. Translating gives CASRFKKLNTEAFF.

The chain joins TRBV5-6 to TRBJ1-6, with 9 bases that match TRBD1. The germline CDR1 and CDR2 sequences are SGHDT and YYEEEE. This CDR3 is built from 17 residues. V dropped 5 bases and J dropped 6; count of bases not matched to a gene: 12. The CDR3 loop reads CASSRRAGTGFNSPLHF. The CDR3 bases are TGTGCCAGCAGTCGGAGAGCCGGGACAGGGTTTAATTCACCCCTCCACTTT.

The rearrangement links TRBV4-3 to TRBJ2-1; the match to TRBD2 covers 10 bases. Per the germline V gene, CDR1 is LGHNA and CDR2 is YSLEER. The ends lost 0 bases at V and 2 bases at J; junction bases unmatched: 1. The CDR3 spans 16 residues. The CDR3 reads CASSQDSGGTYNEQFF. CDR3 nucleotides: TGCGCCAGCAGCCAAGATAGCGGGGGGACCTACAATGAGCAGTTCTTC.